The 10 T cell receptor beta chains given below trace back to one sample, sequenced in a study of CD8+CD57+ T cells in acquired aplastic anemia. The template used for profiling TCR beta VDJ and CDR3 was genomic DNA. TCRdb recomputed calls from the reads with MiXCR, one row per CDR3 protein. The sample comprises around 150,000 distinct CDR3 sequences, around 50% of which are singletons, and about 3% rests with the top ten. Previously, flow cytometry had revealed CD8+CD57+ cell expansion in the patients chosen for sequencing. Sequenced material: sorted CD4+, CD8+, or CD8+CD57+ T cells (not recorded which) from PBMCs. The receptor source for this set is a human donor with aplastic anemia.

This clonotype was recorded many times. The CDR3 loop is CASGLKDNTEAFF. CDR3 sequence (DNA): TGTGCCAGCGGTCTGAAAGACAACACTGAAGCTTTCTTT. The V call is TRBV6-1, the J call TRBJ1-1, with unresolved D. Germline CDR1 is MNHNS and CDR2 is SASEGT. CDR3 size: 13 residues. Trimming stripped 8 bases from V and 2 bases from J, with 12 bases between.

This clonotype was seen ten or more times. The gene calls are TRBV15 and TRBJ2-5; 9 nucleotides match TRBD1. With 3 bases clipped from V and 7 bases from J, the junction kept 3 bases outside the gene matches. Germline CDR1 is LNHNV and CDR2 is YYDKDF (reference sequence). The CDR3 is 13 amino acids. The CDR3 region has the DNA TGTGCCACCAGCAGTGGACAGGGGTTGACCCAGTACTTC. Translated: CATSSGQGLTQYF.

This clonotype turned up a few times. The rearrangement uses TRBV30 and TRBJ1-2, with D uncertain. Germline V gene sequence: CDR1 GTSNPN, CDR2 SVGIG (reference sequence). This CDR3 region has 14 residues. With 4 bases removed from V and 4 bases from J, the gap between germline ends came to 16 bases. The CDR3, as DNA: TGTGCCTGGAACCCGCCGCGGGGTCTCTATGGCTACACCTTC. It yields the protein CAWNPPRGLYGYTF. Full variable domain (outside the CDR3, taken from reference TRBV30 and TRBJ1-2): SQTIHQWPATLVQPVGSPLSLECTVEGTSNPNLYWYRQAAGRGLQLLFYSVGIGQISSEVPQNLSASRPQDRQFILSSKKLLLSDSGFYLCAWNPPRGLYGYTFGSGTRLTVV.

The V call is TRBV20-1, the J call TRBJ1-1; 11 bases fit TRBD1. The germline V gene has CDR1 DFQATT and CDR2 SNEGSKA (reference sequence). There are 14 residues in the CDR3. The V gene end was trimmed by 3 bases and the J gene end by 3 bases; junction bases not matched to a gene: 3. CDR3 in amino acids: CSARADRGHTEAFF. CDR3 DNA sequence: TGCAGTGCTAGGGCGGACAGGGGGCACACTGAAGCTTTCTTT.

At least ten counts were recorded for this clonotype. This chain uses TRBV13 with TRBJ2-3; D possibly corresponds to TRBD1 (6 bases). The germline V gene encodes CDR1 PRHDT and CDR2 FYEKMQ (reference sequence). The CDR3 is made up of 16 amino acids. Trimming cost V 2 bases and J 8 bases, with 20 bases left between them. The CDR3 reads CASSLSQGRGSATQYF. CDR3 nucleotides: TGTGCCAGCAGCTTAAGTCAGGGCAGGGGAAGCGCTACGCAGTATTTT. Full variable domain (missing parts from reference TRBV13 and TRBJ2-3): AAGVIQSPRHLIKEKRETATLKCYPIPRHDTVYWYQQGPGQDPQFLISFYEKMQSDKGSIPDRFSAQQFSDYHSELNMSSLELGDSALYFCASSLSQGRGSATQYFGPGTRLTVL.

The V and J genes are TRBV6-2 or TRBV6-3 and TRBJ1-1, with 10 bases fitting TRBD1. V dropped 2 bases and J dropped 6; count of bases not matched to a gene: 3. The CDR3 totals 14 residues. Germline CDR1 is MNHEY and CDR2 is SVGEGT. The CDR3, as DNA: TGTGCCAGCAGTTACGGGACAGGGGCGTCTGAAGCTTTCTTT. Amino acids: CASSYGTGASEAFF.

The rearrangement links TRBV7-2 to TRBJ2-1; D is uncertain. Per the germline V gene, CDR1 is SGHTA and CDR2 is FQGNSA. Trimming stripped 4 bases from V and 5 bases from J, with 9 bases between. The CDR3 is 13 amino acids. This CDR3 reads CASSSLPDNEQFF. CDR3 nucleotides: TGTGCCAGCAGCTCGTTACCCGACAATGAGCAGTTCTTC. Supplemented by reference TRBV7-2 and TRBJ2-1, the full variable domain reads GAGVSQSPSNKVTEKGKDVELRCDPISGHTALYWYRQSLGQGLEFLIYFQGNSAPDKSGLPSDRFSAERTGGSVSTLTIQRTQQEDSAVYLCASSSLPDNEQFFGPGTRLTVL.

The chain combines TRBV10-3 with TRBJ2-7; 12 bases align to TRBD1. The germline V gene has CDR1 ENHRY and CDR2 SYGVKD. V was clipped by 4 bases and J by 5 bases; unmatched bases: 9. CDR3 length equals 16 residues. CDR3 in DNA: TGTGCCATCAGTGGAGCCTCCGGGACAGGGGGCAACGAGCAGTACTTC. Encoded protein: CAISGASGTGGNEQYF.

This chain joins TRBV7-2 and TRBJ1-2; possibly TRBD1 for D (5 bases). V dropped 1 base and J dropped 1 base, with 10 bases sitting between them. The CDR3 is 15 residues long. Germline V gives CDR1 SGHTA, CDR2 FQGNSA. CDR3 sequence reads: CASSLGQGGNYGYTF. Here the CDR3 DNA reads TGTGCCAGCAGCTTAGGCCAGGGCGGTAACTATGGCTACACCTTC. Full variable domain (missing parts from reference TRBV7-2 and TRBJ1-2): GAGVSQSPSNKVTEKGKDVELRCDPISGHTALYWYRQSLGQGLEFLIYFQGNSAPDKSGLPSDRFSAERTGGSVSTLTIQRTQQEDSAVYLCASSLGQGGNYGYTFGSGTRLTVV.

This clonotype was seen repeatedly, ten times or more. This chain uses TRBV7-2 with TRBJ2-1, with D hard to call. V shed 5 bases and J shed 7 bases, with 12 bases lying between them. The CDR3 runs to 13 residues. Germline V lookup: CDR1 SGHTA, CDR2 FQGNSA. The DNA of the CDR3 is TGTGCCAGCAGCCGCTGGAGTAGGAATGAGCAGTTCTTC. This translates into CASSRWSRNEQFF.